This is a list of T cell receptor beta chains from one sample in a study of T cell responses to AZD1222 COVID-19 vaccine. TCRdb's copy holds only in-frame clones and misses some; the assay was immunoSEQ multiplex PCR. The sample has around 120,000 clones, roughly 87% seen once. The material sequenced was peripheral blood, taken on day 0 of AZD1222 vaccination. These receptors were taken from an adult in good health. The CDR3 runs from the conserved cysteine through the conserved F or W. Each record gives: J gene, D gene, clone size, V gene, CDR3 protein. The D gene is left open where the match is weak. The size entry is marked missing in some rows and otherwise reads once, few, many or a size class.

>TRBJ1-6|TRBD1|-|TRBV7-8
CASSPGQLNSPLHF
>TRBJ2-3|-|few|TRBV6-4
CASSDSGSASTDTQYF
>TRBJ1-1|-|-|TRBV11-3
CASSFRENTEAFF
>TRBJ1-5|-|-|TRBV7-2
CASSPQAGNQPQHF
>TRBJ2-4|-|-|TRBV4-1
CASSLRLAKNIQYF
>TRBJ1-1|-|-|TRBV4-1
CASSQEGRGADTEAFF
>TRBJ2-3|TRBD2|once|TRBV5-8
CASSLGTSGAFRDTQYF
>TRBJ2-3|-|-|TRBV7-9
CASSPSGGADTQYF
>TRBJ2-3|TRBD2|-|TRBV5-6
CASSLVASGGDTQYF
>TRBJ1-1|-|-|TRBV10-3
CAIKGDTEAFF
>TRBJ2-3|-|-|TRBV5-1
CASSLGSTDTQYF
>TRBJ1-4|-|-|TRBV5-4
CASSLLNEEKLFF
>TRBJ2-4|TRBD1|-|TRBV30
CAWSHGTAAVAKNIQYF
>TRBJ2-2|-|-|TRBV13
CASSLRDSGELFF
>TRBJ1-2|TRBD1|-|TRBV9
CASSVTAGTGIYGYTF